One and the same sample provided the 8 T cell receptor beta chains below, sequenced in a study of glioma-infiltrating T cells. The iRepertoire nested amplicon-rescue multiplex PCR amplified TCR alpha and beta CDR3s from RNA. One entry per CDR3 protein results from TCRdb running MiXCR on the multiplex PCR reads. The top ten clones hold 20% of a sample with about 140,000 distinct CDR3 sequences, about 39% of them seen once. Source material: glioma tissue, nonneoplastic brain tissue, or PBMCs (not recorded which). These receptors all stem from a human donor with low-grade glioma or glioblastoma, undergoing nonglioma brain surgery, or in good health (not recorded which).

The chain combines TRBV2 with TRBJ2-5; no clear D gene. The CDR3 covers 13 residues. The V and J ends lost 3 bases and 1 base respectively, with 6 bases between them. Germline CDR1 is SNHLY and CDR2 is FYNNEI. In DNA, the CDR3 is TGTGCCAGCAGTGACGCAGGCCAAGAGACCCAGTACTTC. Translating it yields CASSDAGQETQYF.

The chain couples TRBV7-9 to TRBJ1-1; D gene ambiguous. Germline V gives CDR1 SEHNR, CDR2 FQNEAQ (reference sequence). The CDR3 is 14 residues long. Trimming stripped 3 bases from V and 4 bases from J, with 12 bases between. The DNA for the CDR3 is TGTGCCAGCAGCTTTCAGGTGGGAGCCACTGAAGCTTTCTTT. Amino acid sequence: CASSFQVGATEAFF.

This CDR3 is CASSYDRTYEQYF. CDR3 in DNA: TGTGCCAGCAGTTACGACAGAACCTACGAGCAGTACTTC. V usage is TRBV6-2 or TRBV6-3 and J usage is TRBJ2-7; weak D call: TRBD1 (5 bases). Trimming pared 2 bases from V and 2 bases from J, leaving 7 bases between. CDR1 and CDR2 (germline): MNHEY, SVGEGT. The CDR3 consists of 13 residues.

This clonotype was observed a handful of times. The rearrangement joins TRBV29-1 to TRBJ2-3; D remains unclear. The germline V and J ends were trimmed by 1 base and 3 bases, with 8 bases remaining between them. The CDR3 has 13 amino acids. Germline V gene data show CDR1 as SQVTM and CDR2 as ANQGSEA. CDR3 loop: CSVEVGLTDTQYF. The DNA of the CDR3 is TGCAGCGTTGAAGTGGGATTAACAGATACGCAGTATTTT.

The chain couples TRBV20-1 to TRBJ1-1; perhaps TRBD1 as D (5 bases). Germline loops: CDR1 DFQATT, CDR2 SNEGSKA (reference sequence). V lost 3 bases, J lost 3 bases, and 11 bases lay in between. The CDR3 length is 13 residues. The DNA of the CDR3 is TGCAGTGCTAGTAAAGTCAGGGACACTGAAGCTTTCTTT. Translated: CSASKVRDTEAFF.

The rearrangement links TRBV10-3 to TRBJ2-6; the match to TRBD2 covers 12 bases. Trimming removed 4 bases from V and 4 bases from J; junction bases left unmatched: 11. Germline CDR1 is ENHRY and CDR2 is SYGVKD. This CDR3 has 19 residues. CDR3 loop: CAISGTASGGAPGANVLTF. The CDR3, as DNA: TGTGCCATCAGTGGGACCGCTAGCGGGGGGGCCCCAGGGGCCAACGTCCTGACTTTC.

This clonotype was recorded a few times. The J gene is TRBJ1-1, the V gene TRBV7-9; D remains unclear. The V end was cut by 1 base, the J end by 7 bases, with 10 bases between. The germline gives CDR1 SEHNR, CDR2 FQNEAQ (reference sequence). The CDR3 is 13 residues long. CDR3 nucleotides: TGTGCCAGCAGCTTAGTTCAATCGAGTGAAGCTTTCTTT. Translation: CASSLVQSSEAFF.

This clonotype has at least ten counts. The genes are TRBV15 and TRBJ2-1; D unresolved. CDR1 is LNHNV and CDR2 is YYDKDF in the germline V gene (reference sequence). The ends were cut back, 4 bases at V and 7 bases at J, with 14 bases in the middle. This CDR3 region has 14 residues. The CDR3 here is CATSIDWERNEQFF. The CDR3 nucleotides read TGTGCCACCAGCATTGACTGGGAACGAAATGAGCAGTTCTTC.